This T cell receptor beta chain was identified during a study of blood T cell repertoires in COVID-19 (dated by TCRdb to the early 2020s). Some background on the complete study: The collaborator samples originated in the United States, Italy and Spain and spanned the acute and convalescent phases of COVID-19. The material from the prospective study consisted of cDNA or gDNA derived from T cells, B-cell-depleted T cells, or PBMCs. Samples were obtained from the ongoing ImmuneRACE study (first 160 participants) and from roughly 1,300 subjects provided by 6 global collaborators. Where available, HLA class I and class II types were obtained from metadata supplied by the sample provider rather than from assay-based typing. The dataset comprised deeply sampled blood TCRbeta repertoires from subjects exposed to, actively infected with, or recovered from COVID-19. A de-identified subject ID, COVID-19 status, age in years and sex were almost always included in the sample metadata. A freely available public database, intended as a resource for researchers studying the immune response to SARS-CoV-2, is where the repertoires were released. The research as a whole found: The amount of clinical and demographic metadata varied by source and participant and was provided uncurated.

In the prospective study, participants were about 18 to 100 years old, resided in fewer than 25 geographic areas of the United States, and were enrolled through a virtual design. To assign participants to cohorts, the prospective study relied on clinical history that participants themselves reported in a screening survey and a study questionnaire. ImmuneRACE Cohort 3 recovered participants were defined by two consecutive negative NP/OP PCR tests, healthcare professional clearance, or symptom resolution. In the prospective study, whole blood, serum and a nasopharyngeal or oropharyngeal swab were collected from each participant by mobile phlebotomists. Over an approximately two-month period, participants in the prospective study had the option of providing additional blood draws and questionnaires. Blood samples from the prospective study were shipped frozen or at room temperature prior to DNA extraction.

TCRbeta CDR3 regions were amplified from genomic DNA by means of the immunoSEQ Assay, a bias-controlled multiplex PCR. For the original study's pipeline: Within the assay, amplification of reference gene primers was used to estimate how many nucleated cells each sample contained. To quantify the absolute abundance of each unique TCRbeta CDR3 rearrangement, sequence reads were collapsed and filtered. Productive Simpson clonality was computed per sample as the square root of Simpson's diversity index over productive rearrangements. TCRdb carries this immuneACCESS record with in-frame sequences only. Its versions omit some clonotypes, under half of them owing to an unresolved V gene in the studies checked, with the rest unexplained. Clone size and V and J calls were adopted from that table, with D and trimming inferred from the DNA. Across this sample there are around 170,000 clones, with around 90% seen only once. The ten biggest clones cover approximately 9% of the sample.

As for this clone: What this receptor recognizes is not known. No much larger clone is present one base from it, and per-base qualities are unavailable.

The CDR3, from cysteine to phenylalanine, totals 15 residues. Only CDR3 DNA is held: 45 bases, read in frame from base 1. Looking up the germline V gene yields CDR1 MDHEN and CDR2 SYDVKM. V is cut by 6 bases and J by 1 base, and the space between the germline ends is 13 bases. This TCR was sampled from a woman aged 18 to 35 who had recovered from COVID-19. The material sequenced was PBMCs or T cells enriched from blood (not recorded which). The rearranged segments are TRBV28 and TRBJ1-3, with a weak D call of TRBD1 (5 bases match). The sequence in DNA is TGTGCCAGCAGGGGACTTACGGTTTCTGGAAACACCATATATTTT. Its protein product is CASRGLTVSGNTIYF.